This T cell receptor (beta chain) was identified during a study of blood T cell repertoires in COVID-19. The CDR3 totals 13 residues. Germline V gene lookup returns CDR1 LNHDA and CDR2 SQIVND (reference sequence). V shed 7 bases and J shed 0 bases, with 8 bases lying between them. The repertoire was sequenced with immunoSEQ multiplex PCR; TCRdb's copy has only in-frame clones and lacks some. The sample has about 320,000 clones, roughly 85% seen once. This TCR derives from a woman aged 25 to 39 who had been exposed to COVID-19. Sequenced material: PBMCs or T cells enriched from blood (not recorded which). The chain employs TRBV19 and TRBJ2-3, with a tentative D call TRBD1 (6 bases). DNA for the CDR3: TGTGCCAGTATCGACAGGAGCACAGATACGCAGTATTTT. Its translation is CASIDRSTDTQYF. The entire variable domain, with the rest obtained from reference TRBV19 and TRBJ2-3, is as follows: DGGITQSPKYLFRKEGQNVTLSCEQNLNHDAMYWYRQDPGQGLRLIYYSQIVNDFQKGDIAEGYSVSREKKESFPLTVTSAQKNPTAFYLCASIDRSTDTQYFGPGTRLTVL.